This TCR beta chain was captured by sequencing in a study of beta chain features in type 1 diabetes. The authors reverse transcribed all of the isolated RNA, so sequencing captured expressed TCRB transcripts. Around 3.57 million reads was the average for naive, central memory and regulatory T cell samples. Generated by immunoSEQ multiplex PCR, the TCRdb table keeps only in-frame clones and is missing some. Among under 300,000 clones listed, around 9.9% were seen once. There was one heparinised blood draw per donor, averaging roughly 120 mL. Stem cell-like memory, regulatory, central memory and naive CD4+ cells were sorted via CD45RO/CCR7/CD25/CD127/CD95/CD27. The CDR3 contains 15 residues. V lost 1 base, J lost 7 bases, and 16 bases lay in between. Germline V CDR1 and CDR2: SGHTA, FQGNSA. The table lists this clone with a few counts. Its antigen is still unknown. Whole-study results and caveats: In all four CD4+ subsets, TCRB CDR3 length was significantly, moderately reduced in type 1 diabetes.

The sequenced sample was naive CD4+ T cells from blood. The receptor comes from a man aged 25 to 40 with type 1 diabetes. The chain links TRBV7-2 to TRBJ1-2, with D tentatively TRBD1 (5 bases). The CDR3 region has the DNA TGTGCCAGCAGCTTAGTAGGCGTCAGGGTGGGTGGCTACACCTTC. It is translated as CASSLVGVRVGGYTF.